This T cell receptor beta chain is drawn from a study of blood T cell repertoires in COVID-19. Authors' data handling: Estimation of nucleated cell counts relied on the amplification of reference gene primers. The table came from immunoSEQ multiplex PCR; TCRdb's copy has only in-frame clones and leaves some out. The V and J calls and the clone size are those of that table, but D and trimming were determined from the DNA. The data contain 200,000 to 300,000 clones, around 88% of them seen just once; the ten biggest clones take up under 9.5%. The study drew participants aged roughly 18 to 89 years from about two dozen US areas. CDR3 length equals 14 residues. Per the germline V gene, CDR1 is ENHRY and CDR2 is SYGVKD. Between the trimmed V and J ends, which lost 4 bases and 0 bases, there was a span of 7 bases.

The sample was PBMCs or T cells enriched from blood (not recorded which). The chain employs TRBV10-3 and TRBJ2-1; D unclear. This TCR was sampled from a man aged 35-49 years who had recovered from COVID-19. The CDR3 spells CAISVLGSYNEQFF. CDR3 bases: TGTGCCATCAGTGTTCTCGGCTCCTACAATGAGCAGTTCTTC.